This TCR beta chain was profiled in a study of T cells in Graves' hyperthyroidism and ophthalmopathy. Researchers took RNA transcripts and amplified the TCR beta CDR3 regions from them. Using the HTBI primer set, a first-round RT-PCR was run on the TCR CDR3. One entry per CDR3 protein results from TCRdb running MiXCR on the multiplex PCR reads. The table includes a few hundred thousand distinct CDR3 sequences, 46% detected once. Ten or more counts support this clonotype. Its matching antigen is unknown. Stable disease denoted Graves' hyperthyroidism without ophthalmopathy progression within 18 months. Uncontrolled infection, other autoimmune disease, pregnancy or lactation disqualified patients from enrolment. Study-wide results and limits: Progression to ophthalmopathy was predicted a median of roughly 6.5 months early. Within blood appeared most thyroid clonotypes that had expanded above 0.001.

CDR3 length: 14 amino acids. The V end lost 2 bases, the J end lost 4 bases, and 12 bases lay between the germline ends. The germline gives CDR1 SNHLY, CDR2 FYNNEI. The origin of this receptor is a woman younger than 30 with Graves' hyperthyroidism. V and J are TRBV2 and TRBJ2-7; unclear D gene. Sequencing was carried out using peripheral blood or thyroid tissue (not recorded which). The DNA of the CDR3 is TGTGCCAGCAGTGAATCCCCTAGATCGTACGAGCAGTACTTC. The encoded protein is CASSESPRSYEQYF.